Listed below are T cell receptor beta chains from one sample, sequenced in a study of somatic mutations in cytotoxic T cells in rheumatoid arthritis. Assay: immunoSEQ multiplex PCR; the TCRdb copy retains only in-frame clones and omits some. The sample includes over 15,000 clones, about 81% of them seen just once. Specimen: CD8+ T cells sorted from blood. Source of these receptors: an adult with rheumatoid arthritis. Both conserved end residues are trimmed from each CDR3.

>TRBV27|TRBJ1-2
ASSLGQGADGYT
>TRBV9|TRBJ2-6
ASSAGYSGANVLT
>TRBV28|TRBJ2-7
ASSWRDRAHEQY
>TRBV28|TRBJ2-3
ASRGTSGNADTQY
>TRBV4-3|TRBJ2-1
ASSQDEVAGYNEQF
>TRBV7-3|TRBJ1-5
ATGDSNQPQH
>TRBV25-1|TRBJ2-3
ASSAPGRSVDTQY
>TRBV7-9|TRBJ2-2
ASSLGGSGELF
>TRBV6-5|TRBJ2-5
ASSYSTSGEETQY
>TRBV6-1|TRBJ1-4
ASTRGREKLF
>TRBV5-1|TRBJ1-2
ASSLFPDSDRELSNYGYT
>TRBV4-1|TRBJ2-3
ASSQDQGGLKTDTQY
>TRBV13|TRBJ2-1
ASSLYGGSSYNEQF
>TRBV4-2|TRBJ1-6
ASSHLGQVINSPLH
>TRBV9|TRBJ2-2
ASSVGGRDTGELF
>TRBV4-3|TRBJ2-7
ASSQDFPGTSDEQY
>TRBV7-8|TRBJ2-7
ASSATGITHYEQY
>TRBV6-5|TRBJ2-7
ASSHGQGYEQY
>TRBV19|TRBJ2-6
ASSPGYAGANVLT
>TRBV6-6|TRBJ2-7
ASAGREGLSYEQY
>TRBV2|TRBJ2-7
ASRGDRGRPYEQY
>TRBV28|TRBJ2-7
ASSLIAGPSSYEQY
>TRBV27|TRBJ2-2
ASRSPDRGRTGELF
>TRBV7-3|TRBJ1-1
ASSARDGHEAF
>TRBV27|TRBJ1-5
ASSLSPQWPQH
>TRBV5-5|TRBJ2-7
ASTLLWVAESYEQY
>TRBV9|TRBJ2-1
ASSDAGPYNEQF
>TRBV19|TRBJ2-2
ASSITPTGELF
>TRBV28|TRBJ2-2
ASSLGILSGEGYTGELF
>TRBV9|TRBJ2-2
ASSVGRDKNTGELF
>TRBV2|TRBJ2-5
ASSKAIGLAGQETQY
>TRBV13|TRBJ2-1
ASSLGTSGGTKSNEQF
>TRBV5-5|TRBJ1-1
ASSGRRDSNTEAF
>TRBV11-2|TRBJ2-7
ASSLGFGGIYLEQY
>TRBV18|TRBJ2-7
ASSPRSYYEQY
>TRBV7-6|TRBJ2-5
ASSRIDGVQETQY
>TRBV6-5|TRBJ1-2
ASSYRTGFGYT
>TRBV4-2|TRBJ2-3
ASSQGQGGGLTDTQY
>TRBV7-9|TRBJ2-1
ASSQTGTLTYNEQF
>TRBV4-1|TRBJ2-7
ASSQEGSYEQY
>TRBV9|TRBJ2-5
ASSGGGQETQY
>TRBV9|TRBJ2-1
ASSAVYNEQF
>TRBV9|TRBJ2-7
ASSFGSGLSYEQY
>TRBV27|TRBJ1-5
ASSLSGGYGNQPQH
>TRBV30|TRBJ2-7
AWSDRGRPPGEQY
>TRBV13|TRBJ1-2
ASSLVLANYGYT
>TRBV19|TRBJ1-2
ASSEDREDYGYT
>TRBV10-3|TRBJ1-1
AMKGDSSGTEAF